This T cell receptor (beta chain) was captured in a study of blood T cell repertoires in COVID-19. Study as a whole: Some COVID-19 samples were acute and others convalescent; all came from the United States, Italy and Spain. Sample material is recorded as cDNA or gDNA derived from T cells, B-cell-depleted T cells, or PBMCs.

Germline CDR1 and CDR2: WNHNN and SYGVQD (reference sequence). The length of the CDR3 is 17 residues. After removal of 7 bases from V and 9 bases from J, the junction contained 22 bases not matched to a gene. In the authors' workflow: The assay estimated nucleated cells by amplifying reference gene primers. The repertoire was sequenced with immunoSEQ multiplex PCR; TCRdb's copy has only in-frame clones and lacks some. V and J calls plus clone size are reproduced from that table; the DNA served to infer D and trimming. The table has about 95,000 clones, around 90% seen once. The receptor was isolated from a woman between 45 and 60 years old in a cohort sampled during active COVID-19. Sequenced input: peripheral blood. The gene calls are TRBV10-1 and TRBJ2-3, with 7 bases aligning to TRBD1. This CDR3 reads CASIDLNAGTAIVTQYF. The CDR3 DNA follows: TGCGCCAGCATAGATCTGAATGCCGGGACAGCAATTGTCACGCAGTATTTT.